The T cell receptor beta chain described here comes from a study of blood T cells in healthy people across ages. Study observations and caveats: Versus aged donors, long-lived donors had higher diversity and more naive CD4+ cells.

The people who gave samples were healthy Caucasians from Russia, aged roughly 6 to 100. A note on this clonotype: Its antigen remains unidentified.

From germline, CDR1 is SGHDT and CDR2 YYEEEE. This CDR3 has 15 amino acids. The V and J ends lost 2 bases and 8 bases, in that order; junction bases with no gene match: 12. The second PCR ran about 6 to 12 cycles with a sample-barcoded 5' primer and J-beta primers. Template switching added a 12-random-nucleotide identifier to every cDNA molecule. TCRdb reprocessed the 5' RACE reads with MiXCR, giving one entry per CDR3 protein. The sample gives 2 million or so distinct CDR3 sequences, just under 50% of which show up once; approximately 2.1% is in the top ten. The chain carries TRBV5-6 and TRBJ1-2; TRBD1 aligns across 7 bases. The TCR sequence derives from a middle-aged woman in good health. The specimen was blood. DNA of the CDR3: TGTGCCAGCAGCTTACCCGCAGGGGAACAGGGGGGCTACACCTTC. Protein product: CASSLPAGEQGGYTF. Together with reference TRBV5-6 and TRBJ1-2, the CDR3 gives the full variable domain: DAGVTQSPTHLIKTRGQQVTLRCSPKSGHDTVSWYQQALGQGPQFIFQYYEEEERQRGNFPDRFSGHQFPNYSSELNVNALLLGDSALYLCASSLPAGEQGGYTFGSGTRLTVV.